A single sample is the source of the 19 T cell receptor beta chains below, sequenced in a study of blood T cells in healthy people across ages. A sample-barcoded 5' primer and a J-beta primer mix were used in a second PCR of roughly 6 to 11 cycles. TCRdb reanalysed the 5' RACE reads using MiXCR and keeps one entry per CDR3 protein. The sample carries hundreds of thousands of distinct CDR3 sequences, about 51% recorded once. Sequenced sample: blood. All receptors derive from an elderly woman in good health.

The CDR3 DNA is TGTGCCAGCAGCAAGGGCACCGGGACAGCAAGCACAGATACGCAGTATTTT. Translating it yields CASSKGTGTASTDTQYF. J is TRBJ2-3 and V is TRBV5-5; TRBD1 aligns across 7 bases. Germline CDR1 is SGHKS and CDR2 is YYEKEE (reference sequence). This CDR3 has 17 amino acids. The V and J ends lost 4 bases and 0 bases, in that order; junction bases with no gene match: 11. Full variable domain (remainder filled in from reference TRBV5-5 and TRBJ2-3): DAGVTQSPTHLIKTRGQQVTLRCSPISGHKSVSWYQQVLGQGPQFIFQYYEKEERGRGNFPDRFSARQFPNYSSELNVNALLLGDSALYLCASSKGTGTASTDTQYFGPGTRLTVL.

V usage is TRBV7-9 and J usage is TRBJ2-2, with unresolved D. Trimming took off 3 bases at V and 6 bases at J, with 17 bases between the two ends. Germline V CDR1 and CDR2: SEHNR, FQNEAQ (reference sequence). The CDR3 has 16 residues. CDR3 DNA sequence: TGTGCCAGCAGCTTTCAGTCCGCCCGGGCCCCCGGGGAGCTGTTTTTT. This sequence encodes CASSFQSARAPGELFF.

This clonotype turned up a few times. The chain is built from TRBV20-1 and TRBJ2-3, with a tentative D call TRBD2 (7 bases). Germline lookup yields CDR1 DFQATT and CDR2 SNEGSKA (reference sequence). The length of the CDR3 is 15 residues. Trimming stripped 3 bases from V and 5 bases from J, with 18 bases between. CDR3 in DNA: TGCAGTGCTAGTGCCTTGGGGGGGCTTGGAGATACGCAGTATTTT. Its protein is CSASALGGLGDTQYF.

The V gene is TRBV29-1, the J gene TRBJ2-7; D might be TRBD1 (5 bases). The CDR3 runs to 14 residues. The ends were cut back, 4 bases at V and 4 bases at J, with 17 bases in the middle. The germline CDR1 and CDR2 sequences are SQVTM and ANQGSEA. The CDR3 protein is CSVGPRQRTYEQYF. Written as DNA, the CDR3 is TGCAGCGTTGGGCCCCGACAGAGAACATACGAGCAGTACTTC.

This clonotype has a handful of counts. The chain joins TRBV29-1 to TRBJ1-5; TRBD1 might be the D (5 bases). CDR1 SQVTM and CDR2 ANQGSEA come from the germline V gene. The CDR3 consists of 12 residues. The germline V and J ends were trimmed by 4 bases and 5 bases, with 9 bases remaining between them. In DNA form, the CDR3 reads TGCAGCGTTGGGGACCTTGATCAGCCCCAGCATTTT. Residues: CSVGDLDQPQHF.

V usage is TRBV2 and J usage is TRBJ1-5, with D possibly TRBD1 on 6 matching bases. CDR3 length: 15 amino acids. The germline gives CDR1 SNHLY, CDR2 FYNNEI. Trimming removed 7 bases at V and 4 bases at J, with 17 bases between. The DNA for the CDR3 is TGTGCCAGCAACCCTGTGGGGGGCAGAAATCAGCCCCAGCATTTT. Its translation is CASNPVGGRNQPQHF.

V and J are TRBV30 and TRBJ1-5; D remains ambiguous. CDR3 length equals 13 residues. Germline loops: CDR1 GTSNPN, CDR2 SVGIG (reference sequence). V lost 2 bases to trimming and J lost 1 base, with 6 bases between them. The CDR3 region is CAWSLGSNQPQHF. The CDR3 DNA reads TGTGCCTGGAGTCTAGGGAGCAATCAGCCCCAGCATTTT.

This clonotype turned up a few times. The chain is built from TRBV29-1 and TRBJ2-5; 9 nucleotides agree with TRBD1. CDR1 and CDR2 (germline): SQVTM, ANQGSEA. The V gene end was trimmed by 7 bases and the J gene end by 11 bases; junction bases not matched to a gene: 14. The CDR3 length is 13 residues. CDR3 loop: CSAAGTGSNEQYF. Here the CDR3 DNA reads TGCAGCGCTGCCGGGACAGGGAGCAATGAGCAGTACTTC.

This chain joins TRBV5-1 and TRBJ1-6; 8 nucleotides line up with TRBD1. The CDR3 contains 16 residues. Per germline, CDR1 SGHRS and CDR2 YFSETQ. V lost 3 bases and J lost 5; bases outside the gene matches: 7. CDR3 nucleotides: TGCGCCAGCAGCTCGGCAGGGGGCTTCGATAATTCACCCCTCCACTTT. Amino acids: CASSSAGGFDNSPLHF.

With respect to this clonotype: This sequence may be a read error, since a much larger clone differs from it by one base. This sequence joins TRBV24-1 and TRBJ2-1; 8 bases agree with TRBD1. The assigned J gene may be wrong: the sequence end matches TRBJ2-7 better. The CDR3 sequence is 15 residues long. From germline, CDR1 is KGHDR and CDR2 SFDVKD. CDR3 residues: CATSAPVGTGNEQYF. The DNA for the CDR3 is TGTGCCACCAGTGCACCCGTTGGGACAGGCAATGAGCAGTACTTC.

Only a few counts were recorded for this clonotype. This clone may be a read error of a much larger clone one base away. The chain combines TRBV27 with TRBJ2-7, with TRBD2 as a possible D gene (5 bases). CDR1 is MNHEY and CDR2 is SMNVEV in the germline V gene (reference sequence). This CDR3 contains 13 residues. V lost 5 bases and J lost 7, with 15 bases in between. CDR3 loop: CASSPWENNEQYF. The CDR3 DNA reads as TGTGCCAGCAGTCCTTGGGAGAACAATGAGCAGTACTTC.

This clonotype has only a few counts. In DNA form, the CDR3 reads TGTGCCAGCAGCGTAGGGGACAGGGGGCTAAACGAGCAGTACTTC. This gives the protein CASSVGDRGLNEQYF. The chain links TRBV9 to TRBJ2-7; 12 bases match TRBD1. V dropped 0 bases and J dropped 5; count of bases not matched to a gene: 3. Germline CDR1 and CDR2: SGDLS and YYNGEE. The CDR3 is 15 residues long.

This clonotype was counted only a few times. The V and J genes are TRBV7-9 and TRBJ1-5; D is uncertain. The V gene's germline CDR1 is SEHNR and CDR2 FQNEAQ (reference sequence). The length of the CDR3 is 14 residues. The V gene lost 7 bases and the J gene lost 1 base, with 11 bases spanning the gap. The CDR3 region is CASTVDASNQPQHF. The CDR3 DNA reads TGTGCCAGCACCGTGGACGCCAGCAATCAGCCCCAGCATTTT.

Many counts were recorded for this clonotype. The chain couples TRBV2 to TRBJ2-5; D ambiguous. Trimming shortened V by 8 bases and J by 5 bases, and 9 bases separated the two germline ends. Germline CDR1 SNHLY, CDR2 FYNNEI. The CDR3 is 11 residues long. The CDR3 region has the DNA TGTGCCAGCGTGATGGTGGAGACCCAGTACTTC. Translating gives CASVMVETQYF.

The CDR3, as DNA: TGTGCCAGCAGCTTAGATCGTCTGGGGGGATCAAATGAAAAACTGTTTTTT. Its protein product is CASSLDRLGGSNEKLFF. The chain joins TRBV7-9 to TRBJ1-4; D might be TRBD1 (5 bases). Trimming shortened V by 1 base and J by 5 bases, and 17 bases separated the two germline ends. The CDR3 consists of 17 residues. CDR1 and CDR2 from the germline V gene are SEHNR and FQNEAQ (reference sequence).

The CDR3 DNA sequence: TGTGCCAGCAGTTTAAGGACAGGGCGCTCCTACGAGCAGTACTTC. Its translation is CASSLRTGRSYEQYF. This chain uses TRBV12-3 or TRBV12-4 with TRBJ2-7, with 8 bases lining up with TRBD1. The CDR3 contains 15 residues. The junction had 3 bases not matched to a gene; V was cut back by 2 bases and J by 0 bases.

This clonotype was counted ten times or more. CDR3 residues: CSASGPANEKLFF. Written as DNA, the CDR3 is TGCAGTGCTAGTGGCCCCGCTAATGAAAAACTGTTTTTT. The chain is built from TRBV20-1 and TRBJ1-4; D gene uncertain. CDR1 and CDR2 (germline): DFQATT, SNEGSKA (reference sequence). V shed 3 bases and J shed 3 bases, with 8 bases lying between them. This CDR3 spans 13 amino acids.

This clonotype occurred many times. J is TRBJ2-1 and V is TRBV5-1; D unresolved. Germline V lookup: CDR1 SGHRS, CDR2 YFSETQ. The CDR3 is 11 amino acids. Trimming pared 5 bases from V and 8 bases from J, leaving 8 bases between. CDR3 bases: TGCGCCAGCAGGGAAAAGGATGAGCAGTTCTTC. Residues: CASREKDEQFF.

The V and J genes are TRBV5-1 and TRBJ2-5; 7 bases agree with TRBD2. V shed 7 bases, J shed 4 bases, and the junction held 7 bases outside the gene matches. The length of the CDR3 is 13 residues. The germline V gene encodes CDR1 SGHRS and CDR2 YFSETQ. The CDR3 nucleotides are TGCGCCAGCGACGGTAGCGGGTCAGAGACCCAGTACTTC. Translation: CASDGSGSETQYF.